Each of the 27 T cell receptor beta chains below was sequenced from the same sample in a study of spatial heterogeneity in lung cancer. Time point noted: sample taken at primary tumor resection. One entry per CDR3 protein results from TCRdb running MiXCR on the 5' RACE reads. The sample yields more than 65,000 distinct CDR3 sequences, about 8.5% seen once. The source was PBMCs, collected at surgery. These receptors originate from a male donor with early-stage non-small cell lung cancer.

This clonotype was seen more than once but under ten times. Relative to the germline gene, one junction end is altered; a read error may explain this. The chain uses TRBV7-8 and TRBJ1-1, with 7 nucleotides matching TRBD1. Germline V gene lookup returns CDR1 SGHVS and CDR2 FQNEAQ. CDR3 length equals 12 residues. The CDR3 protein is CASSLGTGDSLF. The CDR3 DNA is TGTGCCAGCAGCTTAGGTACAGGGGATTCTCTCTTT.

This clonotype was recorded many times. The chain combines TRBV20-1 with TRBJ2-3; 10 bases align to TRBD1. Germline CDR1 DFQATT, CDR2 SNEGSKA (reference sequence). The J segment lost 3 bases and the V segment lost 6 bases, leaving 9 bases of the junction unmatched. The CDR3 runs 15 residues. The DNA of the CDR3 is TGCAGTGCCCTATCCGGACAGGGGGTTACAGATACGCAGTATTTT. It specifies CSALSGQGVTDTQYF.

This clonotype was seen ten or more times. The gene calls are TRBV2 and TRBJ1-4, with D possibly being TRBD1 (5 bases). Per germline, CDR1 SNHLY and CDR2 FYNNEI. V lost 8 bases to trimming and J lost 4 bases, with 14 bases between them. The CDR3 has 14 residues. CDR3 nucleotides: TGTGCCAGCCTGGGACCTGGGGATAATGAAAAACTGTTTTTT. Protein: CASLGPGDNEKLFF. Supplemented by reference TRBV2 and TRBJ1-4, the full variable domain reads EPEVTQTPSHQVTQMGQEVILRCVPISNHLYFYWYRQILGQKVEFLVSFYNNEISEKSEIFDDQFSVERPDGSNFTLKIRSTKLEDSAMYFCASLGPGDNEKLFFGSGTQLSVL.

This clonotype showed up many times. The V call is TRBV5-1, the J call TRBJ2-3; TRBD1 is a possible D gene (5 bases). Germline lookup yields CDR1 SGHRS and CDR2 YFSETQ. The germline V and J ends were trimmed by 0 bases and 6 bases, with 8 bases remaining between them. This CDR3 contains 13 residues. CDR3 loop: CASSLETVDTQYF. CDR3 sequence (DNA): TGCGCCAGCAGCTTGGAGACAGTTGATACGCAGTATTTT.

The chain joins TRBV6-2 or TRBV6-3 to TRBJ2-7; 8 bases align to TRBD2. CDR1 MNHEY and CDR2 SVGEGT come from the germline V gene. The CDR3 is made up of 13 amino acids. V shed 7 bases, J shed 5 bases, and the junction held 7 bases outside the gene matches. CDR3 protein: CASTLSGNNEQYF. The CDR3 DNA reads as TGTGCCAGCACCCTTAGCGGGAATAACGAGCAGTACTTC.

This clonotype was detected only a few times. V is TRBV5-1 and J is TRBJ2-1; no definite D call. Germline V gene data show CDR1 as SGHRS and CDR2 as YFSETQ. V lost 0 bases to trimming and J lost 5 bases, with 15 bases between them. CDR3 length: 16 residues. The CDR3 bases are TGCGCCAGCAGCTTGGCTGTAGGGAAACCCAACAATGAGCAGTTCTTC. Protein product: CASSLAVGKPNNEQFF.

A few counts support this clonotype. J is TRBJ1-2 and V is TRBV20-1; no definite D call. Germline CDR1 and CDR2: DFQATT and SNEGSKA (reference sequence). The CDR3 totals 13 residues. V was shortened by 0 bases and J by 2 bases, with 7 bases between the two germline ends. This CDR3 reads CSARDGGNYGYTF. DNA of the CDR3: TGCAGTGCTAGAGATGGAGGGAACTATGGCTACACCTTC.

This clonotype has at least ten counts. The chain recombines TRBV20-1 with TRBJ1-1, with D unresolved. CDR1 and CDR2 (germline): DFQATT, SNEGSKA (reference sequence). The ends were cut back, 1 base at V and 3 bases at J, with 12 bases in the middle. This CDR3 contains 14 residues. CDR3 amino acids: CSARVLSGDTEAFF. In DNA, the CDR3 is TGCAGTGCTAGAGTTTTGAGTGGGGACACTGAAGCTTTCTTT.

Many counts were recorded for this clonotype. The chain joins TRBV6-2 or TRBV6-3 to TRBJ1-1; D is ambiguous. The germline CDR1 and CDR2 sequences are MNHEY and SVGEGT. The CDR3 is 15 residues long. V shed 6 bases and J shed 0 bases, with 14 bases lying between them. DNA for the CDR3: TGTGCCAGCAGCCCGAGAAGTCCCATGAACACTGAAGCTTTCTTT. Its translation: CASSPRSPMNTEAFF.

The DNA for the CDR3 is TGTGCCAGCAGCTTTAACAGGGAGGGTGAAGCTTTCTTT. It yields the protein CASSFNREGEAFF. The chain is built from TRBV7-3 and TRBJ1-1, with D possibly matching TRBD1 (6 bases). This CDR3 is built from 13 residues. Between the trimmed V and J ends, which lost 3 bases and 7 bases, there was a span of 12 bases. Germline CDR1 and CDR2: SGHTA and FQGTGA.

This clonotype was found a few times. The gene calls are TRBV7-8 and TRBJ1-1; weak D call: TRBD1 (5 bases). Germline V lookup: CDR1 SGHVS, CDR2 FQNEAQ. The CDR3 is 14 residues long. The V end lost 5 bases, the J end lost 4 bases, and 14 bases lay between the germline ends. Here the CDR3 reads CASSHGRQGTEAFF. The CDR3, as DNA: TGTGCCAGCAGCCACGGACGTCAGGGCACTGAAGCTTTCTTT.

The chain joins TRBV12-3 or TRBV12-4 to TRBJ2-1, with 9 bases matching TRBD2. V lost 5 bases to trimming and J lost 6 bases; unmatched junction nucleotides: 8. The CDR3 sequence is 15 residues long. For the CDR3, the DNA is TGTGCCAGCAGTCCGCAACGGACTAGCGCCAATGAGCAGTTCTTC. Protein product: CASSPQRTSANEQFF.

This clonotype appeared a few times. The chain recombines TRBV20-1 with TRBJ2-7; D perhaps matches TRBD1 (6 bases). V dropped 5 bases and J dropped 0 bases, with 17 bases sitting between them. The CDR3 contains 15 residues. CDR1 and CDR2 (germline): DFQATT, SNEGSKA (reference sequence). DNA for the CDR3: TGCAGTGCTCCCGCTGGACAGCTGAACTCCTACGAGCAGTACTTC. Translated: CSAPAGQLNSYEQYF.

This clonotype was recorded only once. The J gene is TRBJ2-3, the V gene TRBV5-6, with D unclear. Deletions cut 1 base from V and 6 bases from J, with 6 bases between. CDR3 length equals 12 residues. CDR1 and CDR2 (germline): SGHDT, YYEEEE. Here the CDR3 reads CASSLFRDTQYF. The CDR3 nucleotides read TGTGCCAGCAGCTTGTTCCGGGATACGCAGTATTTT.

This clonotype was seen ten or more times. The rearrangement links TRBV11-2 to TRBJ1-2; D ambiguous. V lost 1 base and J 8 bases, leaving 8 bases between the germline ends. The CDR3 length is 12 residues. In germline, CDR1 is SGHAT, CDR2 FQNNGV. The CDR3 protein is CASSLGSWGYTF. The DNA of the CDR3 is TGTGCCAGCAGCTTAGGATCCTGGGGCTACACCTTC.

As to this clonotype: This clone may be a read error of a much larger clone one base away. This rearrangement joins TRBV7-6 to TRBJ1-4; 7 positions match TRBD1. The CDR3 loop spans 14 amino acids. Germline V lookup: CDR1 SGHVS, CDR2 FNYEAQ. V dropped 5 bases and J dropped 0; count of bases not matched to a gene: 0. The CDR3 DNA is TGTGCCAGCAGCGGGACAGCAACTAATGAAAAACTGTTTTTT. Protein sequence: CASSGTATNEKLFF.

The gene calls are TRBV27 and TRBJ2-1; 11 nucleotides line up with TRBD1. Germline trimming cut 3 bases from V and 8 bases from J; bases unmatched to any gene: 9. CDR3 length equals 16 residues. Germline V lookup: CDR1 MNHEY, CDR2 SMNVEV (reference sequence). CDR3: CASSFILGQGAYEQFF. CDR3 in DNA: TGTGCCAGCAGTTTCATACTCGGACAGGGGGCCTATGAGCAGTTCTTC.

With respect to this clonotype: A read error may be the cause here, since a much bigger clone is one base away. The genes are TRBV11-2 and TRBJ2-3; no clear D. Trimming took 3 bases from V and 2 from J, leaving 18 bases between them. CDR3 size: 17 residues. CDR1 and CDR2 (germline): SGHAT, FQNNGV. CDR3 sequence reads: CASSFLDPSFNTDTQYF. The CDR3, as DNA: TGTGCCAGCAGCTTCCTGGACCCGTCCTTTAACACAGATACGCAGTATTTT.

The V and J genes are TRBV12-3 or TRBV12-4 and TRBJ1-6; 7 positions match TRBD1. V lost 3 bases, J lost 11 bases, and 16 bases stayed unmatched. This CDR3 comprises 17 residues. The CDR3: CASSFNPGTELATPLHF. CDR3 DNA: TGTGCCAGCAGTTTTAACCCAGGGACAGAGTTAGCAACACCCCTCCACTTT.

This clonotype was found many times. This chain uses TRBV20-1 with TRBJ1-2; no firm D call. Per the germline V gene, CDR1 is DFQATT and CDR2 is SNEGSKA (reference sequence). There are 12 residues in the CDR3. Trimming removed 2 bases at V and 5 bases at J, with 9 bases between. The CDR3 spells CSARMSPYGYTF. The CDR3 coding sequence is TGCAGTGCTAGAATGAGTCCATATGGCTACACCTTC.

The rearrangement links TRBV2 to TRBJ1-1, with TRBD1 matching over 8 bases. Looked up from germline, CDR1 is SNHLY and CDR2 is FYNNEI. This CDR3 contains 14 residues. V lost 7 bases, J lost 1 base, and 5 bases stayed unmatched. The CDR3 region has the DNA TGTGCCAGCACTATTGGACAGGGGAACACTGAAGCTTTCTTT. The encoded protein is CASTIGQGNTEAFF. Full variable domain (rest looked up from reference TRBV2 and TRBJ1-1): EPEVTQTPSHQVTQMGQEVILRCVPISNHLYFYWYRQILGQKVEFLVSFYNNEISEKSEIFDDQFSVERPDGSNFTLKIRSTKLEDSAMYFCASTIGQGNTEAFFGQGTRLTVV.

The genes are TRBV7-9 and TRBJ2-7; D is possibly TRBD2 (5 bases). V was pared by 4 bases and J by 3 bases, with 13 bases between. Germline CDR1 is SEHNR and CDR2 is FQNEAQ (reference sequence). CDR3 length: 14 residues. CDR3 coding DNA: TGTGCCAGCAGCTCGTCCGGGAATTACTACGAGCAGTACTTC. Amino acids: CASSSSGNYYEQYF.

The chain recombines TRBV30 with TRBJ2-3; 7 nucleotides agree with TRBD2. Germline V gene lookup returns CDR1 GTSNPN and CDR2 SVGIG (reference sequence). The trim removed 0 bases at V and 0 bases at J, leaving 6 bases unmatched. This CDR3 contains 16 residues. The CDR3 loop is CAWSVRWRESTDTQYF. Here the CDR3 DNA reads TGTGCCTGGAGTGTACGTTGGCGGGAGAGCACAGATACGCAGTATTTT.

This clonotype was observed a few times. The CDR3 sequence is CSARDPASLSYEQYF. CDR3 in DNA: TGCAGTGCTAGAGATCCGGCTTCATTATCCTACGAGCAGTACTTC. V is TRBV20-1 and J is TRBJ2-7; no definite D call. Germline CDR1 reads DFQATT; CDR2 reads SNEGSKA (reference sequence). This CDR3 is built from 15 residues. The V end was cut by 0 bases, the J end by 1 base, with 13 bases between.

At least ten counts were recorded for this clonotype. J is TRBJ2-3 and V is TRBV28; 7 bases map to TRBD2. The CDR3 runs 15 residues. From germline, CDR1 is MDHEN and CDR2 SYDVKM. The ends lost 3 bases at V and 2 bases at J; junction bases unmatched: 5. The CDR3 region is CASSFRGRATDTQYF. CDR3 nucleotide sequence: TGTGCCAGCAGTTTCCGGGGGAGGGCCACAGATACGCAGTATTTT.

This clonotype was observed many times. V is TRBV19 and J is TRBJ2-4, with D unclear. Germline V gives CDR1 LNHDA, CDR2 SQIVND (reference sequence). This CDR3 contains 13 residues. V lost 0 bases and J lost 5, with 5 bases in between. CDR3 DNA: TGTGCCAGTAGTATAGATGGAGAAAACATTCAGTACTTC. Encoded protein: CASSIDGENIQYF.

This clonotype was detected a few times. The chain joins TRBV19 to TRBJ2-7; perhaps TRBD1 as D (6 bases). Per the germline V gene, CDR1 is LNHDA and CDR2 is SQIVND (reference sequence). V was clipped by 3 bases and J by 9 bases, with 21 bases between them. This CDR3 contains 15 residues. This CDR3 reads CASSIGAGVPSAQYF. DNA of the CDR3: TGTGCCAGTAGTATCGGGGCAGGGGTCCCATCTGCGCAGTACTTC.